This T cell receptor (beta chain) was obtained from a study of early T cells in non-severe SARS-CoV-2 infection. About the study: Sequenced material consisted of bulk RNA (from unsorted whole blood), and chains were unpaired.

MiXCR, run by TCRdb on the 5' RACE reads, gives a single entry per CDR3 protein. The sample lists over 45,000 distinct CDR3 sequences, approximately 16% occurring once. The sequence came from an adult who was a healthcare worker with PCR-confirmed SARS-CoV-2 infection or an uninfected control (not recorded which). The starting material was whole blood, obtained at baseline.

The DNA for the CDR3 is TGTGCCAGCTCACCACCGGGGACCGGGGAGCTGTTTTTT. It is translated as CASSPPGTGELFF. The chain carries TRBV18 and TRBJ2-2, with D hard to call. This CDR3 comprises 13 residues. With 0 bases removed from V and 5 bases from J, the gap between germline ends came to 4 bases. From germline, CDR1 is KGHSH and CDR2 LQKENI. Full variable domain (missing parts from reference TRBV18 and TRBJ2-2): NAGVMQNPRHLVRRRGQEARLRCSPMKGHSHVYWYRQLPEEGLKFMVYLQKENIIDESGMPKERFSAEFPKEGPSILRIQQVVRGDSAAYFCASSPPGTGELFFGEGSRLTVL.